Presented here are 2 T cell receptor beta chains from one specimen sequenced in a study of CD4+ T cells in melanoma. Here immunoSEQ multiplex PCR was the method, and the copy in TCRdb shows in-frame clones only, minus some. This table has 110,000 to 150,000 clones, about nine tenths appearing once. Source of these receptors: a human donor with melanoma.

This rearrangement joins TRBV2 to TRBJ2-5; TRBD2 matches 9 bases. Per germline, CDR1 SNHLY and CDR2 FYNNEI. The CDR3 covers 18 residues. J was trimmed by 4 bases and V by 3 bases; bases with no gene match: 15. The DNA for the CDR3 is TGTGCCAGCAGTGACCGTAAACTAGCGGGCCAGGTGATAGAGACCCAGTACTTC. This translates into CASSDRKLAGQVIETQYF.

This clone has a single count. J is TRBJ1-2 and V is TRBV7-9, with D possibly being TRBD1 (6 bases). V lost 2 bases and J 6 bases, leaving 13 bases between the germline ends. The length of the CDR3 is 14 residues. Germline CDR1 reads SEHNR; CDR2 reads FQNEAQ (reference sequence). The CDR3 nucleotides read TGTGCCAGCAGCTTAAATACCGGGGGCGATGGCTACACCTTC. It is translated as CASSLNTGGDGYTF.